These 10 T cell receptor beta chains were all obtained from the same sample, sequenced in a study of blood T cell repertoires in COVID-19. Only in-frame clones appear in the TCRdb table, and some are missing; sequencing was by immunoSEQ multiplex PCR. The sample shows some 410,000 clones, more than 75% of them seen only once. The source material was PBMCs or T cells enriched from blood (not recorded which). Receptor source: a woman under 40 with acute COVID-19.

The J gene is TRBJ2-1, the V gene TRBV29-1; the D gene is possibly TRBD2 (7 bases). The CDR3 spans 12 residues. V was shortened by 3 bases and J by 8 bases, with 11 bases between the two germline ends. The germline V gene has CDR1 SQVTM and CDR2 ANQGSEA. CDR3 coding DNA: TGCAGCGTTGACCCGGGGGGCGATGAGCAGTTCTTC. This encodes CSVDPGGDEQFF.

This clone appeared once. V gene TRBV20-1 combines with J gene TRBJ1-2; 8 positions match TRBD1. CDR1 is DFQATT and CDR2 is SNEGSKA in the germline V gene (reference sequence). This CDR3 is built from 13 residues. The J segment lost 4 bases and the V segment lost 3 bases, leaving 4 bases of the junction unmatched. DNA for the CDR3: TGCAGTGCTAGTAGCACAGGGGGCTATGGCTACACCTTC. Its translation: CSASSTGGYGYTF.

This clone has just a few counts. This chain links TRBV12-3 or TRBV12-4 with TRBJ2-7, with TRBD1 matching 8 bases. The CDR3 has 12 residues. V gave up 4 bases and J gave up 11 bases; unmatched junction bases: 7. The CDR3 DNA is TGTGCCAGCAGTTCCGACAGGGGCCCCAAGTACTTC. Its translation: CASSSDRGPKYF.

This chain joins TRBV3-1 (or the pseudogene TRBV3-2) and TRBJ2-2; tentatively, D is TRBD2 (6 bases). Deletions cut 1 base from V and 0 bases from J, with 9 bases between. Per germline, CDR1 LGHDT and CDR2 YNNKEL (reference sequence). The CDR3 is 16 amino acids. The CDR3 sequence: CASSQAASANTGELFF. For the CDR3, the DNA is TGTGCCAGCAGCCAAGCGGCTAGCGCGAACACCGGGGAGCTGTTTTTT.

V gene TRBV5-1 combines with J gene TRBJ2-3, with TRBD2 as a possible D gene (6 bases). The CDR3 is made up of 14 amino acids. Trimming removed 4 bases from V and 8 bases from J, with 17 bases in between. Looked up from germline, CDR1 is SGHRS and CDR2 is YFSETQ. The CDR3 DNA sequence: TGCGCCAGCAGCCCCGGGACTGCGATCGGTACGCAGTATTTT. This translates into CASSPGTAIGTQYF.

As DNA, the CDR3 is TGTGCCACCTGGACAGCCGGGAACACTGAAGCTTTCTTT. It translates to CATWTAGNTEAFF. V gene TRBV27 combines with J gene TRBJ1-1; perhaps TRBD1 as D (6 bases). Germline CDR1 and CDR2: MNHEY and SMNVEV (reference sequence). Trimming shortened V by 10 bases and J by 1 base, and 13 bases separated the two germline ends. CDR3 size: 13 residues.

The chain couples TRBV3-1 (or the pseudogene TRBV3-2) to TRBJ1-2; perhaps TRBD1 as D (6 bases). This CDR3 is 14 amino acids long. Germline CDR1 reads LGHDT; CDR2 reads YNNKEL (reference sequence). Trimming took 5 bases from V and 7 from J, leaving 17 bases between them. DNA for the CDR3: TGTGCCAGCAGCGAATCAACAGGGATGGGTGGCTACACCTTC. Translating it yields CASSESTGMGGYTF.

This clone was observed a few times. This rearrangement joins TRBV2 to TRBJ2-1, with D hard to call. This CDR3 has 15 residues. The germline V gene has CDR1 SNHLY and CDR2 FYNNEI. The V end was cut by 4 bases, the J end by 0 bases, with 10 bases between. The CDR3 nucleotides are TGTGCCAGCAGTGGGCCGTCAAGCTCCTACAATGAGCAGTTCTTC. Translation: CASSGPSSSYNEQFF.

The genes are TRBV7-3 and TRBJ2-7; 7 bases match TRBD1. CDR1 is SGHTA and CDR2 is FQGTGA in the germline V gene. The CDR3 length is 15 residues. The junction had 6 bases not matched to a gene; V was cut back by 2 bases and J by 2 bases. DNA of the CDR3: TGTGCCAGCAGCTTAGGGACAGCTCTAACCTACGAGCAGTACTTC. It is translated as CASSLGTALTYEQYF.

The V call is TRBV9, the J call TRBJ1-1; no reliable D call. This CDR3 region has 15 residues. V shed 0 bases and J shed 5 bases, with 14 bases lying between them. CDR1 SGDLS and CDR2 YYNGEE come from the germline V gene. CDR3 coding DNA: TGTGCCAGCAGCGTAGGGCCGGGAATGGTAACTGAAGCTTTCTTT. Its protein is CASSVGPGMVTEAFF.